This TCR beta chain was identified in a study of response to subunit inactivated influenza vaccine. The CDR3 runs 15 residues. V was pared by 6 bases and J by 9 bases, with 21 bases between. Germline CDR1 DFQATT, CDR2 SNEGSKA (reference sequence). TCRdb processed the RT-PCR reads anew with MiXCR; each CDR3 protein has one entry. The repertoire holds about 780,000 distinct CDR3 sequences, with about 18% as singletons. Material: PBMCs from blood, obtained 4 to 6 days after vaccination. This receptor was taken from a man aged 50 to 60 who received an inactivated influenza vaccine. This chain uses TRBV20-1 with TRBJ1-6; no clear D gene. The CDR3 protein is CSAISALGPPSPLHF. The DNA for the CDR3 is TGCAGTGCCATCTCGGCCCTCGGGCCTCCTTCACCCCTCCACTTT.